The entry below describes one TCR beta chain. Its antigen is undetermined. Random hexamers primed reverse transcription of roughly 0.5 to 1 ug RNA. TCRdb reprocessed the immunoSEQ multiplex PCR reads via MiXCR and lists one record per CDR3 protein. The table records about 83,000 distinct CDR3 sequences, approximately 96% of them present only once. This record comes from a study of CD8 T cells in Susac syndrome. The study, taken as a whole, reports: The study found that Susac CD8+ clonal expansion peaked in TEMRA cells and active patients.

Trimming pared 5 bases from V and 6 bases from J, leaving 20 bases between. Germline V gene data show CDR1 as DFQATT and CDR2 as SNEGSKA (reference sequence). The CDR3 spans 14 residues. The sequence was obtained from a human donor with Susac syndrome. The chain carries TRBV20-1 and TRBJ2-7, with D perhaps TRBD2 (5 bases). The sequenced sample was CD8+ T cells from PBMCs. The CDR3 region is CSAGADWGSVEQYF. The DNA of the CDR3 is TGCAGTGCTGGCGCCGACTGGGGTAGCGTCGAGCAGTACTTC.